A selection of T cell receptor beta chains follows, all from one sample in a study of blood T cell repertoires in COVID-19. Using immunoSEQ multiplex PCR, the repertoire was profiled, and TCRdb retains in-frame clones only, with some absent. The data show tens of thousands of clones, 80% to 90% seen once. Sequencing was done on a sample of peripheral blood. Receptors were obtained from a woman aged 80 or older with acute or convalescent COVID-19. Both conserved end residues are part of each CDR3. D genes are given only for firm matches. Clone size is given for some rows only: seen once, a few or many times, or a class if the clone is expanded.

CDR3nt	CDR3aa	len	v_gene	j_gene	abundance	d_gene
TGCAGCGTTAGACAGGGGGCTTACACTGAAGCTTTCTTT	CSVRQGAYTEAFF	13	TRBV29-1	TRBJ1-1	few	TRBD1
TGCAGCGCGTCCCAAACAGCTCAAGGGGGTGGCTACACCTTC	CSASQTAQGGGYTF	14	TRBV29-1	TRBJ1-2	NA	NA
TGTGCCAGCTCACCTTACAGGGATAGAAACACCATATATTTT	CASSPYRDRNTIYF	14	TRBV18	TRBJ1-3	NA	NA
TGTGCCAGCAGTTACCGGGACAGGGAATACGAGCAGTACTTC	CASSYRDREYEQYF	14	TRBV6-5	TRBJ2-7	NA	TRBD1
TGCGCCAGCAGCCAAGAGGTCCGGCGGGGGGGCGGAGATACGCAGTATTTT	CASSQEVRRGGGDTQYF	17	TRBV4-1	TRBJ2-3	NA	TRBD2
TGTGCCAGCAGCTTGACAGGGGGCTTTGAAAAACTGTTTTTT	CASSLTGGFEKLFF	14	TRBV5-6	TRBJ1-4	NA	TRBD1
TGTGCCAGCAGTTCGGGGCACAGGGGGCTGCTCACTGAAGCTTTCTTT	CASSSGHRGLLTEAFF	16	TRBV28	TRBJ1-1	once	TRBD1
TGTGCCAGCAGTACCGTAGACAGCTACTATGGCTACACCTTC	CASSTVDSYYGYTF	14	TRBV28	TRBJ1-2	few	NA
TGTGCCAGTAGTATCCGGGGGGACCAGCCCCAGCATTTT	CASSIRGDQPQHF	13	TRBV19	TRBJ1-5	NA	NA
TGTGCCAGCAGTCGACAGGGACCGAACACTGAAGCTTTCTTT	CASSRQGPNTEAFF	14	TRBV3-1/TRBV3-2	TRBJ1-1	once	TRBD1
TGTGCCAGTAGTGCTCACAGGGGCAATGAGCAGTTCTTC	CASSAHRGNEQFF	13	TRBV19	TRBJ2-1	NA	TRBD1
TGTGCCAGCAGCCCCGGGACAACTCCCTACGAGCAGTACTTC	CASSPGTTPYEQYF	14	TRBV7-8	TRBJ2-7	NA	NA
TGTGCCAGCAGTTTACAGGGTGCTGGAAACACCATATATTTT	CASSLQGAGNTIYF	14	TRBV28	TRBJ1-3	NA	NA
TGTGCCAGCAGCCCGGTAGGGGGGGCGCCCCTCCACTTT	CASSPVGGAPLHF	13	TRBV12-3/TRBV12-4	TRBJ1-6	once	NA
TGTGCCAGCAGTCAGGGGGCAAAAAGCAATCAGCCCCAGCATTTT	CASSQGAKSNQPQHF	15	TRBV2	TRBJ1-5	NA	TRBD1
TGTGCCAGCAGTTCGGGGGGCCGTTTTCAGTACTTC	CASSSGGRFQYF	12	TRBV13	TRBJ2-4	NA	NA
TGTGCCAGCAGCGTAGGAGACAGGGCCCATGGCTACACCTTC	CASSVGDRAHGYTF	14	TRBV9	TRBJ1-2	few	TRBD1
TGTGCCAGTAGTCTCAAGGGGGGGGCCAACGTCCTGACTTTC	CASSLKGGANVLTF	14	TRBV19	TRBJ2-6	few	NA
TGCAGCGTTATTGGACAGGGGACTGGTAACTATGGCTACACCTTC	CSVIGQGTGNYGYTF	15	TRBV29-1	TRBJ1-2	NA	TRBD1
TGTGCCAGCACCCAATACAGCTACAATGAGCAGTTCTTC	CASTQYSYNEQFF	13	TRBV5-5	TRBJ2-1	NA	NA
TGTGCCAGCACAGGGGTTGAAGCTTTCTTT	CASTGVEAFF	10	TRBV6-6	TRBJ1-1	NA	NA
TGTGCCAGCAGCCGACGTGGGGGGGGCTTCGCAGATACGCAGTATTTT	CASSRRGGGFADTQYF	16	TRBV3-1/TRBV3-2	TRBJ2-3	NA	NA
TGTGCCAGCAGTTACTCGAGGGTAGGGTACGAGCAGTACTTC	CASSYSRVGYEQYF	14	TRBV6-5	TRBJ2-7	NA	NA
TGTGCCAGCAGTGAAACATCCCTAGCGGGGGAAGGAGAGACCCAGTACTTC	CASSETSLAGEGETQYF	17	TRBV6-4	TRBJ2-5	NA	TRBD2
TGCGCCAGCAGCTTAAACAGGGGGGATACTGAAGCTTTCTTT	CASSLNRGDTEAFF	14	TRBV5-1	TRBJ1-1	NA	TRBD1
TGTGCCAGTACTCCCTCTGGGGCCAACGTCCTGACTTTC	CASTPSGANVLTF	13	TRBV19	TRBJ2-6	NA	NA
TGCGCCAGCAGCTCACGGACAGGGGGTAACACAGATACGCAGTATTTT	CASSSRTGGNTDTQYF	16	TRBV5-1	TRBJ2-3	once	TRBD1
TGCGCCAGCAGCTTGCTAGGGGATAGCAATCAGCCCCAGCATTTT	CASSLLGDSNQPQHF	15	TRBV5-1	TRBJ1-5	NA	NA
TGTGCCAGCAGCCAATACGACCCGGGACCGCGGGGTACGCAGTATTTT	CASSQYDPGPRGTQYF	16	TRBV3-1/TRBV3-2	TRBJ2-3	once	NA
TGTGCCAGCATGCAGGGATTTGAAGCTTTCTTT	CASMQGFEAFF	11	TRBV2	TRBJ1-1	NA	NA
TGTGCCAGCAGTTTCGGGACAGGGGATTATTTT	CASSFGTGDYF	11	TRBV12-3/TRBV12-4	TRBJ2-3	NA	TRBD1
TGTGCCAGCAGCACCTACAGGGGGTACGACAATGAGCAGTTCTTC	CASSTYRGYDNEQFF	15	TRBV11-2	TRBJ2-1	NA	TRBD1
TGCGCCAGCAGCGCCGGGGACTACTTCCCTCCCGGGGAGCTGTTTTTT	CASSAGDYFPPGELFF	16	TRBV5-1	TRBJ2-2	NA	TRBD2
TGTGCCAGTAGCGGGGCCCGGGGGTCTTTCAGCAATGAGCAGTTCTTC	CASSGARGSFSNEQFF	16	TRBV19	TRBJ2-1	NA	NA